This T cell receptor beta chain originates from a study of T cells in Graves' hyperthyroidism and ophthalmopathy. The sample, blood from the first hyperthyroidism diagnosis, precedes any ophthalmopathy symptoms. Using roughly 9.4 ml of fresh peripheral blood, PBMCs were prepared. This CDR3 has 14 amino acids. Trimming at V came to 4 bases and at J to 4 bases, leaving 5 bases not matched to a gene. Germline loops: CDR1 SGHAT, CDR2 FQNNGV. RNA transcripts provided the source from which TCR beta CDR3 regions were amplified. Researchers ran a first-round RT-PCR on the TCR CDR3 using the HTBI primer set. TCRdb re-called the multiplex PCR reads through MiXCR, storing one row per CDR3 protein. The repertoire consists of over 250,000 distinct CDR3 sequences, with less than 30% occurring once and the leading ten covering roughly a quarter.

The chain recombines TRBV11-2 with TRBJ1-2, with 8 bases matching TRBD1. The source is a middle-aged man with Graves' hyperthyroidism that later progressed to Graves' ophthalmopathy. The sequenced sample consisted of blood. In DNA form, the CDR3 reads TGTGCCAGCAGCTCCTCCAGGGGGCTCTATGGCTACACCTTC. It is translated as CASSSSRGLYGYTF.